Below are 9 T cell receptor beta chains sequenced from a single sample in a study of cytomegalovirus exposure and HLA in healthy donors. It was with 60 Vbeta and 13 Jbeta primers that the PCR ran. Repertoires were generated with immunoSEQ multiplex PCR, while TCRdb's copy carries only in-frame clones and drops some. Altogether under 200,000 clones are present, almost 75% being singletons, with the ten largest covering approximately 5.4%. Specimen: PBMCs. The receptors were gathered from a woman aged 18-29 years in good health and CMV-seropositive.

Notes on this clone: This sample also contains other DNA sequences that code for the same CDR3. The rearrangement uses TRBV5-4 and TRBJ2-7; 8 bases agree with TRBD1. The CDR3 runs 14 residues. V lost 0 bases, J lost 3 bases, and 2 bases stayed unmatched. Per the germline V gene, CDR1 is SGHNT and CDR2 is YYREEE (reference sequence). CDR3 DNA: TGTGCCAGCAGCTTGGACGGACAGGGCTACGAGCAGTACTTC. Residues: CASSLDGQGYEQYF. The full variable domain, its missing parts supplied by reference TRBV5-4 and TRBJ2-7, is ETGVTQSPTHLIKTRGQQVTLRCSSQSGHNTVSWYQQALGQGPQFIFQYYREEENGRGNFPPRFSGLQFPNYSSELNVNALELDDSALYLCASSLDGQGYEQYFGPGTRLTVT.

The V gene is TRBV14, the J gene TRBJ1-2; the match to TRBD1 covers 9 bases. Germline values: CDR1 SGHDN, CDR2 FVKESK. The CDR3 length is 15 residues. The trim removed 3 bases at V and 8 bases at J, leaving 10 bases unmatched. The CDR3 DNA reads as TGTGCCAGCAGCCACGCACAGGGGGCGCGAAGGGGCTACACCTTC. Encoded protein: CASSHAQGARRGYTF.

This chain joins TRBV7-8 and TRBJ2-5; D gene ambiguous. The CDR3 is 14 amino acids. Germline lookup yields CDR1 SGHVS and CDR2 FQNEAQ. Between the trimmed V and J ends, which lost 2 bases and 1 base, there was a span of 8 bases. CDR3 sequence reads: CASSLFSPQETQYF. The DNA of the CDR3 is TGTGCCAGCAGCTTATTTAGCCCCCAAGAGACCCAGTACTTC. The complete variable domain, with remaining parts taken from reference TRBV7-8 and TRBJ2-5, reads GAGVSQSPRYKVAKRGQDVALRCDPISGHVSLFWYQQALGQGPEFLTYFQNEAQLDKSGLPSDRFFAERPEGSVSTLKIQRTQQEDSAVYLCASSLFSPQETQYFGPGTRLLVL.

The chain links TRBV4-2 to TRBJ1-2; D is ambiguous. V was cut by 0 bases and J by 8 bases, with 19 bases left in between. CDR1 LGHNA and CDR2 YNFKEQ come from the germline V gene. The CDR3 extends over 16 amino acids. CDR3 sequence: CASSQEVEGFSSGYTF. The CDR3 bases are TGTGCCAGCAGCCAAGAGGTCGAGGGTTTTTCGTCGGGCTACACCTTC.

This clone is a singleton in its sample. This chain links TRBV11-2 with TRBJ1-2; D unresolved. The CDR3 totals 14 residues. CDR1 is SGHAT and CDR2 is FQNNGV in the germline V gene. With 5 bases removed from V and 0 bases from J, the gap between germline ends came to 10 bases. The CDR3 loop reads CASSTAVTNYGYTF. The CDR3 DNA follows: TGTGCCAGCAGCACCGCAGTGACTAACTATGGCTACACCTTC.

The rearrangement links TRBV9 to TRBJ2-1; 8 bases fit TRBD1. Trimming took 3 bases from V and 10 from J; bases not matched to a gene: 6. The germline gives CDR1 SGDLS, CDR2 YYNGEE. The CDR3 runs to 13 residues. The CDR3 DNA reads as TGTGCCAGCAGCGCAGGACAGGGTGGGGAGCAGTTCTTC. It specifies CASSAGQGGEQFF.

This clone was picked up a small number of times. The rearrangement joins TRBV5-1 to TRBJ2-5; 7 nucleotides match TRBD1. The CDR3 is 13 residues long. CDR1 is SGHRS and CDR2 is YFSETQ in the germline V gene. J was trimmed by 3 bases and V by 4 bases; bases with no gene match: 3. The CDR3 region is CASSRGTEETQYF. CDR3 nucleotide sequence: TGCGCCAGCAGCAGGGGGACAGAAGAGACCCAGTACTTC.

The CDR3 DNA follows: TGCGCCAGCAGCCGGAGGGGTGGAGATTCCGGCTACACCTTC. Protein product: CASSRRGGDSGYTF. The V and J genes are TRBV5-1 and TRBJ1-2; the D gene is possibly TRBD1 (5 bases). There are 14 residues in the CDR3. Germline CDR1 and CDR2: SGHRS and YFSETQ. V was clipped by 4 bases and J by 8 bases, with 18 bases between them.

The chain carries TRBV2 and TRBJ1-1; D is unresolved. Trimming took 8 bases from V and 0 from J, leaving 16 bases between them. The CDR3 consists of 15 residues. Germline assignment: CDR1 SNHLY and CDR2 FYNNEI. DNA for the CDR3: TGTGCCAGCGGGCCCGGCAGGCTTATGAACACTGAAGCTTTCTTT. It translates to CASGPGRLMNTEAFF.